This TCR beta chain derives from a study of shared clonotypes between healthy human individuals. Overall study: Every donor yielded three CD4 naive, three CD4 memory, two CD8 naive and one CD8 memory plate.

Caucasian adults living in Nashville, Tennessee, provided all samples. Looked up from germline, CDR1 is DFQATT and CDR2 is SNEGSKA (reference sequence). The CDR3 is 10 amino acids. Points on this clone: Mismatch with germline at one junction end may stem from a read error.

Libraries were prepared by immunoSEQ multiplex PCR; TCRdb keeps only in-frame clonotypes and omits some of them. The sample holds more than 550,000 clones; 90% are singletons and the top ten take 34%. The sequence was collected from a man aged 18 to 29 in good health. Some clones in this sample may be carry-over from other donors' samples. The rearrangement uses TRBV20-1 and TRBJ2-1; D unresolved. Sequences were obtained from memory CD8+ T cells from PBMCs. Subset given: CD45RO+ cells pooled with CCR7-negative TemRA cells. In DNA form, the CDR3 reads TGCAGTGCCAGAGGCGTGGAGCAGTTCTTC. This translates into CSARGVEQFF.